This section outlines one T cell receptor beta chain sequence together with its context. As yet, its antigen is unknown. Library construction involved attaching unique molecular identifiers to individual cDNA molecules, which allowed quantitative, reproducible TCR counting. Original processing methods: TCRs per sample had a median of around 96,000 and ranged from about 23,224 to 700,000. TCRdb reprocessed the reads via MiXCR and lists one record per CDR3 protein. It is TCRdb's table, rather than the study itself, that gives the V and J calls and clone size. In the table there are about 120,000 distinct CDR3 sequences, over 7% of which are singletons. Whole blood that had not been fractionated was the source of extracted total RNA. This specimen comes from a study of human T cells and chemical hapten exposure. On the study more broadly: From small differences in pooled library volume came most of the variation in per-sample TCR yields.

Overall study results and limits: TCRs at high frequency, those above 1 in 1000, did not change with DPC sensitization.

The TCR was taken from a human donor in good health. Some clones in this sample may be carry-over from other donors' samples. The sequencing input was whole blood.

The CDR3 DNA reads TGTGCCAGCAGCCCCACCTGGGGAGTGGATGAGCAGTTCTTC. This translates into CASSPTWGVDEQFF. This chain joins TRBV3-1 and TRBJ2-1, with a weak D call TRBD2 (5 bases). Trimming took 4 bases from V and 8 from J, leaving 15 bases between them. The CDR3 extends over 14 amino acids. CDR1 and CDR2 (germline): LGHDT, YNNKEL (reference sequence).